This T cell receptor (beta chain) was recovered during a study of shared clonotypes between healthy human individuals (dated by TCRdb to 2018 to 2021). For context, the study as a whole: Two women and a few men aged 18 to 49 years were included in the cohort. For each donor, CD4 naive and CD4 memory were each given three plates, CD8 naive was given two plates, and CD8 memory was given one plate. The study deeply sequenced blood TCR repertoires of about 5 healthy adults to estimate repertoire size and the extent of clonotype sharing between individuals. To increase sequencing depth and limit assay-specific biases, different laboratories used diverse techniques to prepare libraries and sequence TCR repertoires. Between about 0.9 and 9 billion PBMCs per donor were obtained by leukapheresis.

Comment on this clone: This clone's antigen is unknown. Base qualities are not at hand, and no much larger clone is one base apart.

Using the deep immunoSEQ assay, multiplex PCR amplified TCR CDR3 regions from genomic DNA. Extracted genomic DNA from each cell subset was spread evenly across all wells of several immunoSEQ 96-well plates, with each plate serving as a replicate. For sorted subsets, approximately 200 ng of genomic DNA, equivalent to around 29,000 T cell genomes, went into each replicate PCR. Purified libraries were measured with a Qubit 3.0 fluorometer, size-checked on a Bioanalyzer 2100, and measured again with the KAPA Library Quantification kit. A separate single-read 150-cycle Illumina NextSeq 550 flow cell was used to sequence each immunoSEQ 96-well plate. Under the source paper's analysis protocol: Because the immunoSEQ output included only junctional sequences and no quality scores, the filtering could not be the same as the filtering used for full-length reads. Sequences were annotated with PyIR, a Python wrapper for IgBLAST v1.9, using IMGT germline references to assign V/J genes and CDR3. Reads were removed for weak V/J assignments (E-value above 1e-6), missing CDR3, stop codons, out-of-frame junctions, or ambiguous translated residues. V3J clonotypes were defined as sequences sharing an identical inferred V gene, J gene, and CDR3 amino acid sequence. To compute the percentage overlap between repertoires, the number of shared unique clonotypes was divided by the size of the smaller repertoire. Richness of each repertoire was evaluated using RTK rarefaction, the Chao1 estimator, and Recon v2.1 estimates of unobserved clonotypes. OLGA was used to compute generation probabilities for all TCRbeta clonotypes that the gDNA method yielded from a few donors. This immuneACCESS table, as held by TCRdb, lists in-frame sequences with V and J called but not all clones. Of the missing ones, under half trace to an unresolved V gene in checked studies; the others have no known cause. V and J calls and clone size come straight from that table; D and trimming were deduced from the DNA. The table for this sample lists about 2.3 million clones; 80% to 95% of them were counted only once. Together, the top ten hold about 0.39% of the sample.

Inclusive of the bounding cysteine and phenylalanine, the CDR3 is 16 residues long. Of the read, only the CDR3 DNA is kept; its 48 bases are in frame from base 1. The germline ends are 11 bases apart after V is trimmed by 3 bases and J by 2 bases. The germline V gene encodes CDR1 KGHSH and CDR2 LQKENI. The paper's findings and limits, for the study overall: Sampling was restricted to blood, and TCR repertoires in tissue are likely to differ from TCR repertoires in blood. The small number of donors limited the genetic and exposure-history diversity represented. Even with the large sequencing depth, rarefaction of the sorted-subset datasets indicated that sequencing was incomplete. Pairwise subsampling indicated that sequencing depth was expected to affect the degree of clonotype sharing among donors. Estimated clonotype richness was generally larger for naive than for memory subsets. Across a few donors, approximately 5% of naive CD4, more than 3% of naive CD8, about 2% of memory CD4, and approximately 0.4% of memory CD8 clonotypes were shared. Higher generation probabilities were observed for clonotypes shared by all four sorted-subset donors than for non-shared clonotypes.

Donors were healthy HIV-negative adults with no recently reported acute infections or vaccinations. Every donor was a Caucasian adult living in Nashville, Tennessee, USA. CD4+ T cells were enriched through magnetic negative selection, after which naive cells were positively selected on CD45RA and the remaining negative fraction served as the memory subset. Blood was obtained by leukapheresis, after which PBMCs were separated by Ficoll-Histopaque density gradient centrifugation and cryopreserved in liquid nitrogen vapor phase. Purity and quantity of every magnetically sorted T cell population were checked by analytical flow cytometry. Each sorted fraction had its genomic DNA isolated and then quantified by UV absorbance on a Nanodrop 2000c.

The sequence joins TRBV18 to TRBJ2-6; the D gene is perhaps TRBD1 or TRBD2, each of them matching over 7 bases. Sequenced material: naive CD4+ T cells from PBMCs. The cell subset or site label on this specimen signifies: CD45RA+ positively selected. The sequence was obtained from a man aged 18 to 29 in good health. Some clones in this sample may be carry-over from other donors' samples. The DNA sequence follows: TGTGCCAGCTCACCCCAGGGGGGGGCTGGGGCCAACGTCCTGACTTTC. This encodes CASSPQGGAGANVLTF. The full variable domain, with segments outside the CDR3 supplied by the reference TRBV18 and TRBJ2-6 proteins, appears as NAGVMQNPRHLVRRRGQEARLRCSPMKGHSHVYWYRQLPEEGLKFMVYLQKENIIDESGMPKERFSAEFPKEGPSILRIQQVVRGDSAAYFCASSPQGGAGANVLTFGAGSRLTVL.